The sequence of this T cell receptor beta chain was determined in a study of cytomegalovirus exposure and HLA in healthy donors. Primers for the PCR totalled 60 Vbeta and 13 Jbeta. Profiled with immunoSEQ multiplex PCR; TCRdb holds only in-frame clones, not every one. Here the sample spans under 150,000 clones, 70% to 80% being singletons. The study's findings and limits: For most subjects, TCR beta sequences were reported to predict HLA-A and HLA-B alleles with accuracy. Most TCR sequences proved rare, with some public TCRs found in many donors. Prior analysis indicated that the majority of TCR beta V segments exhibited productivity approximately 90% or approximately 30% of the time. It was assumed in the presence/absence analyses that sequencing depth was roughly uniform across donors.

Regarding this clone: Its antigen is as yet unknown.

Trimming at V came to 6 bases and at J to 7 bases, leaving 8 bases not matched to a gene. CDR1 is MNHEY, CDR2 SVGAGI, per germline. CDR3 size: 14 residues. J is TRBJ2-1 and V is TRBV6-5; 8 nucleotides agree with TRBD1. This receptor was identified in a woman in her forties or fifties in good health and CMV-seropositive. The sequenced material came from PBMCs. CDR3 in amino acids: CASSPLTGGNEQFF. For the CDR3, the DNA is TGTGCCAGCAGCCCATTAACAGGGGGGAATGAGCAGTTCTTC.